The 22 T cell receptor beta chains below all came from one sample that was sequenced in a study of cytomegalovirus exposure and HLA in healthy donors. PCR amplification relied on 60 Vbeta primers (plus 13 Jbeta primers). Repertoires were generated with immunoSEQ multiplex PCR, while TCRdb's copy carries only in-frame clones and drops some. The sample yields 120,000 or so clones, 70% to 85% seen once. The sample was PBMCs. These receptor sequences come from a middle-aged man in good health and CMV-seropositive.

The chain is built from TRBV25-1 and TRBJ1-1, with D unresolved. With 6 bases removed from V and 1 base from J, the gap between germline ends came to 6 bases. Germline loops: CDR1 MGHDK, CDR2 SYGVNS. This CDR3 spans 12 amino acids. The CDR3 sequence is CASSNGNTEAFF. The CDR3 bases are TGTGCCAGCAGCAACGGGAACACTGAAGCTTTCTTT.

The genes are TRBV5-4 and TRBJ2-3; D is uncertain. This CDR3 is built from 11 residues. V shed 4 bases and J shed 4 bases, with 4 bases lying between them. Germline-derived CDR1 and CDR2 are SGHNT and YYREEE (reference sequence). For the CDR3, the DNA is TGTGCCAGCAGCCTGTCAGATACGCAGTATTTT. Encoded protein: CASSLSDTQYF.

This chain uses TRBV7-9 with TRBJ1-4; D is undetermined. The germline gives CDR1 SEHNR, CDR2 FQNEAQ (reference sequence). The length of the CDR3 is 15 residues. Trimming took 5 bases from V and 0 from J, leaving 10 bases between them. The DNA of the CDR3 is TGTGCCAGCAGCACCCAGGAGGCAACTAATGAAAAACTGTTTTTT. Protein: CASSTQEATNEKLFF.

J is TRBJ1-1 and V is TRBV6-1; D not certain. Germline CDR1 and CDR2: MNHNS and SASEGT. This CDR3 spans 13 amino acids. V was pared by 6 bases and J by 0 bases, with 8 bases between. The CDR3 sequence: CASSDDMNTEAFF. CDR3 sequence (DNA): TGTGCCAGCAGCGATGACATGAACACTGAAGCTTTCTTT.

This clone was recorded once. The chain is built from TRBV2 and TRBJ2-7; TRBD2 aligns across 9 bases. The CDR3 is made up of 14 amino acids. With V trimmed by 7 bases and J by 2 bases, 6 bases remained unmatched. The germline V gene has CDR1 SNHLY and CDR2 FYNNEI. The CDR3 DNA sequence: TGTGCCAGCAAGGTAGCGGGAGTGACCTACGAGCAGTACTTC. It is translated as CASKVAGVTYEQYF.

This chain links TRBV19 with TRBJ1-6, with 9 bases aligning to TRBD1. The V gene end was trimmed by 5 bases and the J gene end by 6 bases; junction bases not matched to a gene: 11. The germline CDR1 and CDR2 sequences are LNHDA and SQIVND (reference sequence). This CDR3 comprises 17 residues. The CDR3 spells CASSSTGGTGINSPLHF. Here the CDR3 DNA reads TGTGCCAGTAGTTCTACAGGGGGCACGGGAATTAATTCACCCCTCCACTTT. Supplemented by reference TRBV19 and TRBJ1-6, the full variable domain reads DGGITQSPKYLFRKEGQNVTLSCEQNLNHDAMYWYRQDPGQGLRLIYYSQIVNDFQKGDIAEGYSVSREKKESFPLTVTSAQKNPTAFYLCASSSTGGTGINSPLHFGNGTRLTVT.

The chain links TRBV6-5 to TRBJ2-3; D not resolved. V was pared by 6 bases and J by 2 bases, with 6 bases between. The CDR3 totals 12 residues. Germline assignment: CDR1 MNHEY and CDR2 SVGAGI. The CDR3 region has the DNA TGTGCCAGCAGAGCCTCCACAGATACGCAGTATTTT. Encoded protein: CASRASTDTQYF.

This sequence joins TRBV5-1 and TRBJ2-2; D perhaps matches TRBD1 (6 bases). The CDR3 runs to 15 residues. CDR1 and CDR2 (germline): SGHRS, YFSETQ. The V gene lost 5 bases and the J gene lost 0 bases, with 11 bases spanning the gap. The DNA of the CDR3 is TGCGCCAGCAGTTCGGACAGCCCGAACACCGGGGAGCTGTTTTTT. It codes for CASSSDSPNTGELFF.

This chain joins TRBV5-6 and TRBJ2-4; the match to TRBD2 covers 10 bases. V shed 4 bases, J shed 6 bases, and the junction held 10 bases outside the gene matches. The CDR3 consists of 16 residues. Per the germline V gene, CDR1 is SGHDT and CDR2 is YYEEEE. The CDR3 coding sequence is TGTGCCAGCAGCACCACAGCGGGGGGGTTAACAAACATTCAGTACTTC. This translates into CASSTTAGGLTNIQYF.

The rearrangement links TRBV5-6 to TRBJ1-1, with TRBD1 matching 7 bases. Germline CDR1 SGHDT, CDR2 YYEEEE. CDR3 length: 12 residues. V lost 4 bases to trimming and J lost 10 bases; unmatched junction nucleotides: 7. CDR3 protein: CASSIRDSRAFF. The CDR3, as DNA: TGTGCCAGCAGCATCCGGGACAGTCGAGCTTTCTTT.

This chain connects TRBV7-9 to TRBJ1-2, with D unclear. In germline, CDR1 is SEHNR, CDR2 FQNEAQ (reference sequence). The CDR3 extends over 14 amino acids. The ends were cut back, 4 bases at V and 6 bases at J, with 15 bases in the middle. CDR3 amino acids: CASSSGLPRNGYTF. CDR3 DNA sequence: TGTGCCAGCAGCTCAGGACTGCCCAGGAATGGCTACACCTTC.

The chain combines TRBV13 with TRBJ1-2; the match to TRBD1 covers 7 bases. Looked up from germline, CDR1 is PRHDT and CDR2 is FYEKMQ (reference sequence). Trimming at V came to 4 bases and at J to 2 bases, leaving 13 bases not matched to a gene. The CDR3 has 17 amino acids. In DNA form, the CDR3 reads TGTGCCAGCAGCTCGGGACAGAGGGCGAAAGCCAACTATGGCTACACCTTC. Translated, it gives CASSSGQRAKANYGYTF.

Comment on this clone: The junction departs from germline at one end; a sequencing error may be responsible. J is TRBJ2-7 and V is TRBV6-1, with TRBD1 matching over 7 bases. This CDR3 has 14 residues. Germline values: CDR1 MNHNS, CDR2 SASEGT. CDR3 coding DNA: TGTGCCAGCAGTAGACAGGGTACATCCTCCGAGCAGTACTTC. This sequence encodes CASSRQGTSSEQYF.

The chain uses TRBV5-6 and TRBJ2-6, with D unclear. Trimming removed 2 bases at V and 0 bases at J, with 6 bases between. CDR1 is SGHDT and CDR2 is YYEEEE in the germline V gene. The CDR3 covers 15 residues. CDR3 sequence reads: CASSLQYSGANVLTF. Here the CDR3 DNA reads TGTGCCAGCAGCTTACAGTACTCTGGGGCCAACGTCCTGACTTTC. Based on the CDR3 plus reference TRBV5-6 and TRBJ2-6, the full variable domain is DAGVTQSPTHLIKTRGQQVTLRCSPKSGHDTVSWYQQALGQGPQFIFQYYEEEERQRGNFPDRFSGHQFPNYSSELNVNALLLGDSALYLCASSLQYSGANVLTFGAGSRLTVL.

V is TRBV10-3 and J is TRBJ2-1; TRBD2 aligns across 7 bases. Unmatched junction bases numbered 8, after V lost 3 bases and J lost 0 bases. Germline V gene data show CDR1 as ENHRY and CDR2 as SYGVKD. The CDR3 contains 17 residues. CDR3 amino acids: CAISDSLGGSSYNEQFF. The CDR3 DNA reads TGTGCCATCAGTGACTCCCTGGGGGGGAGCTCCTACAATGAGCAGTTCTTC.

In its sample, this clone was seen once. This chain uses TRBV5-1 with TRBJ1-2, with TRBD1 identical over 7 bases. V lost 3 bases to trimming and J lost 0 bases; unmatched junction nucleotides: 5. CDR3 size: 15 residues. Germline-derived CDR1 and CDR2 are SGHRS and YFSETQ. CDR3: CASSSTGRANYGYTF. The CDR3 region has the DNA TGCGCCAGCAGCTCGACAGGGAGAGCTAACTATGGCTACACCTTC. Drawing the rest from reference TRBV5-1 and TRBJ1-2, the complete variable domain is KAGVTQTPRYLIKTRGQQVTLSCSPISGHRSVSWYQQTPGQGLQFLFEYFSETQRNKGNFPGRFSGRQFSNSRSEMNVSTLELGDSALYLCASSSTGRANYGYTFGSGTRLTVV.

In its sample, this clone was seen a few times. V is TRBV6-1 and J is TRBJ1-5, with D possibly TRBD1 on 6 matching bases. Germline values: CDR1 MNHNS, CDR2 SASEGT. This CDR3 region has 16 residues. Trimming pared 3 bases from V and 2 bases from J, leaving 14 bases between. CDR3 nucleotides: TGTGCCAGCAGTGAGAGGGGAGGGGGTGGCAATCAGCCCCAGCATTTT. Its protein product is CASSERGGGGNQPQHF.

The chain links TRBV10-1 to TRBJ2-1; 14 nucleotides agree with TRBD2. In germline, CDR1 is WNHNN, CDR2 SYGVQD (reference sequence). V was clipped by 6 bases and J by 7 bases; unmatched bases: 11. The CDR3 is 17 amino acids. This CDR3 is CASSGPGLAGEVNEQFF. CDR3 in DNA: TGCGCCAGCAGCGGACCGGGACTAGCGGGAGAGGTAAATGAGCAGTTCTTC.

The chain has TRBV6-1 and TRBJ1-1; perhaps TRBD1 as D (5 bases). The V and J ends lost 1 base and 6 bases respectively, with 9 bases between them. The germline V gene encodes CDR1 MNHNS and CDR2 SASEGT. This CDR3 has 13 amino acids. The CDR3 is CASSEVRGAEAFF. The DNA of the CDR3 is TGTGCCAGCAGTGAAGTCCGGGGGGCTGAAGCTTTCTTT.

The CDR3 DNA reads as TGTGCCAGCTATGGACAGGGCGCAGAAAAACTGTTTTTT. As protein: CASYGQGAEKLFF. V gene TRBV6-1 combines with J gene TRBJ1-4; TRBD1 agrees at 8 bases. Germline V CDR1 and CDR2: MNHNS, SASEGT. This CDR3 is built from 13 residues. After removal of 8 bases from V and 8 bases from J, the junction contained 7 bases not matched to a gene.

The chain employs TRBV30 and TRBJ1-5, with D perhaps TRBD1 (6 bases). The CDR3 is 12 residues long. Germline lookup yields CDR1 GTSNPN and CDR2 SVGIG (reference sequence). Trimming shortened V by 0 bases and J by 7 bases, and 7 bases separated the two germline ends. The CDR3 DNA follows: TGTGCCTGGAGTGTTAGGGGGCAGCCCCAGCATTTT. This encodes CAWSVRGQPQHF. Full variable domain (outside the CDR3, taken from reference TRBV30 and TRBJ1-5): SQTIHQWPATLVQPVGSPLSLECTVEGTSNPNLYWYRQAAGRGLQLLFYSVGIGQISSEVPQNLSASRPQDRQFILSSKKLLLSDSGFYLCAWSVRGQPQHFGDGTRLSIL.

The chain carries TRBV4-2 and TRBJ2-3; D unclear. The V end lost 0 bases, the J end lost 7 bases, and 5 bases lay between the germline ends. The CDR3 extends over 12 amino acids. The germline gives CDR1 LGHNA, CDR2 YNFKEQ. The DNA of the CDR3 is TGTGCCAGCAGCCAAGATCTTAATACGCAGTATTTT. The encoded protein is CASSQDLNTQYF.